A single sample gave rise to the 2 T cell receptor beta chains below, sequenced in a study of blood T cells in healthy people across ages. PCR was performed a second time for about 7 to 12 cycles using a sample-barcoded 5' primer and a J-beta primer mix. TCRdb itself ran the 5' RACE reads through MiXCR, one entry per CDR3 protein. The sample contains 650,000 to 1,000,000 distinct CDR3 sequences, about 36% of which appear only once. Material: blood. These receptors all come from a man younger than 30 in good health.

The chain combines TRBV6-5 with TRBJ1-1, with D possibly matching TRBD1 (6 bases). The germline V gene encodes CDR1 MNHEY and CDR2 SVGAGI. This CDR3 comprises 14 residues. Trimming left V 2 bases short and J 1 base short, with 8 bases between. CDR3: CASSYIRGNTEAFF. The CDR3 nucleotides are TGTGCCAGCAGTTACATCAGGGGGAACACTGAAGCTTTCTTT.

The chain couples TRBV19 to TRBJ1-5; D may be TRBD1 (6 bases). Trimming removed 5 bases at V and 5 bases at J, with 19 bases between. The CDR3 is 16 residues long. CDR1 is LNHDA, CDR2 SQIVND, per germline (reference sequence). The CDR3 bases are TGTGCCAGTAGTGAGACCCGCGGGGGCAACTATCAGCCCCAGCATTTT. Encoded protein: CASSETRGGNYQPQHF.